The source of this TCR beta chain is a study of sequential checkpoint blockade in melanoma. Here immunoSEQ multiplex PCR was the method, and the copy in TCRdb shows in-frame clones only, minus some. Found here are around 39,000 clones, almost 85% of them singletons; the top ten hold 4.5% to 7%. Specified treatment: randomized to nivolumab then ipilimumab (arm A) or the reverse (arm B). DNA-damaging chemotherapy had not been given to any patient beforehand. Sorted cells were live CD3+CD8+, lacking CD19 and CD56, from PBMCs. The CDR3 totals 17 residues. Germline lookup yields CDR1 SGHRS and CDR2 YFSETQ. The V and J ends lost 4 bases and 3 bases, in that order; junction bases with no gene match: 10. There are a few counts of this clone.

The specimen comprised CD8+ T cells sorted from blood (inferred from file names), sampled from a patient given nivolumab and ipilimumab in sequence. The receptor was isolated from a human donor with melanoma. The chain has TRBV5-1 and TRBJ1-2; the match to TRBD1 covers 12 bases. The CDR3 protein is CASSPGTGGRGDYGYTF. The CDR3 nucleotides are TGCGCCAGCAGCCCCGGGACAGGGGGCCGTGGGGACTATGGCTACACCTTC.